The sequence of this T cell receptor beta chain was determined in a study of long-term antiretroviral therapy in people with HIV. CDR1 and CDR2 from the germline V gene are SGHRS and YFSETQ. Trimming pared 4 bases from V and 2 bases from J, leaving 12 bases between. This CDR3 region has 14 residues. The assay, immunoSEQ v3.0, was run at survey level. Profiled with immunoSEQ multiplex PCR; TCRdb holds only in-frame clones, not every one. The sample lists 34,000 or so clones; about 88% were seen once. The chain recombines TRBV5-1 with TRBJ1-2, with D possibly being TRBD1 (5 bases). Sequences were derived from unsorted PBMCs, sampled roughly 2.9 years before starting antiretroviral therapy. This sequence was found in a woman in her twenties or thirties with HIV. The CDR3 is CASSPGPMNYGYTF. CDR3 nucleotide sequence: TGCGCCAGCAGCCCGGGACCGATGAACTATGGCTACACCTTC.